The 28 T cell receptor beta chains in this list originate from one sample, sequenced in a study of T cell responses to AZD1222 COVID-19 vaccine. Some clones are missing from TCRdb's copy, which holds only in-frame ones; the method was immunoSEQ multiplex PCR. The repertoire has 80,000 to 130,000 clones, about 86% of them found once; the top ten carry under 4%. This specimen consisted of peripheral blood, obtained on day 0 of AZD1222 vaccination. The receptors derive from an adult in good health.

In nucleotides, the CDR3 is TGTGCCACCAGTGATTCAAGGACAGGGGGCCCCACAGATACGCAGTATTTT. Its translation is CATSDSRTGGPTDTQYF. The gene calls are TRBV24-1 and TRBJ2-3, with 11 bases matching TRBD1. The V segment lost 2 bases and the J segment 2 bases; nucleotides outside the gene matches: 5. CDR1 is KGHDR and CDR2 is SFDVKD in the germline V gene. The CDR3 length is 17 residues.

The chain joins TRBV18 to TRBJ2-1; tentative D call: TRBD2 (5 bases). This CDR3 comprises 12 residues. The V and J ends lost 2 bases and 6 bases respectively, with 5 bases between them. Germline V lookup: CDR1 KGHSH, CDR2 LQKENI. CDR3 coding DNA: TGTGCCAGCTCACCAGGAGGCAATGAGCAGTTCTTC. Translation: CASSPGGNEQFF.

This chain links TRBV7-2 with TRBJ1-6; TRBD1 aligns across 8 bases. The CDR3 is 14 residues long. The germline CDR1 and CDR2 sequences are SGHTA and FQGNSA. V was pared by 4 bases and J by 10 bases, with 6 bases of the junction left unmatched. The CDR3 coding sequence is TGTGCCAGCAGCTCAAGACAGGGGAAGTCACCCCTCCACTTT. It encodes CASSSRQGKSPLHF.

The V call is TRBV6-6, the J call TRBJ2-7; 10 bases fit TRBD1. CDR1 MNHNY and CDR2 SVGAGI come from the germline V gene (reference sequence). Trimming at V came to 2 bases and at J to 4 bases, leaving 2 bases not matched to a gene. The CDR3 spans 14 residues. CDR3 protein: CASSYDRGRYEQYF. CDR3 DNA sequence: TGTGCCAGCAGTTACGACAGGGGGCGATACGAGCAGTACTTC.

CDR3: CASSLARTSTGELFF. CDR3 in DNA: TGTGCCAGCAGCTTAGCCCGGACAAGCACCGGGGAGCTGTTTTTT. V gene TRBV7-2 combines with J gene TRBJ2-2; tentative D call: TRBD1 (5 bases). The V and J ends lost 0 bases and 4 bases respectively, with 9 bases between them. This CDR3 is 15 amino acids long. The V gene's germline CDR1 is SGHTA and CDR2 FQGNSA.

The CDR3 DNA sequence: TGTGCCAGCAGCTGGACACAGGGTAGGACCGGGGAGCTGTTTTTT. This codes for CASSWTQGRTGELFF. This chain links TRBV11-3 with TRBJ2-2; D perhaps matches TRBD1 (6 bases). In germline, CDR1 is SGHNT, CDR2 YENEEA. With 4 bases removed from V and 5 bases from J, the gap between germline ends came to 14 bases. The length of the CDR3 is 15 residues.

The V gene is TRBV19, the J gene TRBJ1-1; 9 nucleotides match TRBD1. Looked up from germline, CDR1 is LNHDA and CDR2 is SQIVND (reference sequence). Germline trimming cut 4 bases from V and 5 bases from J; bases unmatched to any gene: 8. The CDR3 sequence is 15 residues long. CDR3 amino acids: CASSTGQGLNTEAFF. CDR3 bases: TGTGCCAGTAGTACAGGACAGGGGCTAAATACTGAAGCTTTCTTT.

The table lists this clone with a few counts. The chain combines TRBV6-1 with TRBJ1-5; weak D call: TRBD1 (5 bases). The CDR3 length is 15 residues. From germline, CDR1 is MNHNS and CDR2 SASEGT. V lost 2 bases and J 0 bases, leaving 8 bases between the germline ends. DNA for the CDR3: TGTGCCAGCAGTGAATTCGGGGGTAGCAATCAGCCCCAGCATTTT. It encodes CASSEFGGSNQPQHF.

V gene TRBV24-1 combines with J gene TRBJ2-7; 8 bases align to TRBD1. The CDR3 has 14 amino acids. Losses at the gene ends were 1 base for V and 5 bases for J; bases not matched to a gene: 3. Germline V lookup: CDR1 KGHDR, CDR2 SFDVKD. Here the CDR3 DNA reads TGTGCCACCAGTGATTTTTACAGGGGGGACGAGCAGTACTTC. Translation gives CATSDFYRGDEQYF.

The chain joins TRBV19 to TRBJ1-5; D is uncertain. Germline loops: CDR1 LNHDA, CDR2 SQIVND (reference sequence). Trimming removed 3 bases from V and 4 bases from J, with 28 bases in between. This CDR3 spans 20 amino acids. The CDR3 loop is CASSMFKNRRFESANQPQHF. The CDR3 region has the DNA TGTGCCAGTAGTATGTTTAAGAATCGTCGTTTTGAATCGGCAAATCAGCCCCAGCATTTT.

This clone has a single count. The chain links TRBV27 to TRBJ1-2; a possible D gene is TRBD1 (5 bases). V was shortened by 7 bases and J by 7 bases, with 19 bases between the two germline ends. The germline V gene has CDR1 MNHEY and CDR2 SMNVEV (reference sequence). The CDR3 consists of 14 residues. CDR3 region: CASNQAGSLAGYTF. CDR3 sequence (DNA): TGTGCCAGCAACCAAGCAGGGAGTCTGGCTGGCTACACCTTC.

This chain joins TRBV2 and TRBJ2-7; D ambiguous. Trimming stripped 5 bases from V and 6 bases from J, with 11 bases between. The CDR3 is 12 residues long. CDR1 and CDR2 from the germline V gene are SNHLY and FYNNEI. The CDR3 nucleotides read TGTGCCAGCAGTCGTCACCCGCGCGAGCAGTACTTC. This codes for CASSRHPREQYF.

This clone has only a few counts. This rearrangement joins TRBV7-2 to TRBJ2-7; 7 nucleotides line up with TRBD2. The V segment lost 1 base and the J segment 0 bases; nucleotides outside the gene matches: 12. Germline CDR1 SGHTA, CDR2 FQGNSA. This CDR3 has 18 amino acids. The CDR3 region is CASSLELAVASSSYEQYF. In nucleotides, the CDR3 is TGTGCCAGCAGCTTAGAGCTAGCGGTGGCCTCAAGCTCCTACGAGCAGTACTTC.

This sequence joins TRBV7-2 and TRBJ2-7; 9 nucleotides agree with TRBD2. Unmatched junction bases numbered 10, after V lost 7 bases and J lost 0 bases. Germline V CDR1 and CDR2: SGHTA, FQGNSA. The CDR3 runs to 16 residues. The CDR3 DNA is TGTGCCAGCACCCTAAGGGTAGCGGGGGCCTCCTACGAGCAGTACTTC. This codes for CASTLRVAGASYEQYF.

This clone was seen only once. V usage is TRBV9 and J usage is TRBJ2-6; weak D call: TRBD2 (6 bases). CDR3 length equals 17 residues. The germline gives CDR1 SGDLS, CDR2 YYNGEE. V lost 3 bases and J lost 2, with 15 bases in between. The CDR3 protein is CASSAGTEAPGANVLTF. DNA for the CDR3: TGTGCCAGCAGCGCCGGGACTGAAGCCCCTGGGGCCAACGTCCTGACTTTC.

V and J are TRBV18 and TRBJ2-5; D remains unclear. The germline V and J ends were trimmed by 5 bases and 4 bases, with 8 bases remaining between them. Germline V gene sequence: CDR1 KGHSH, CDR2 LQKENI. This CDR3 has 12 residues. The CDR3 is CASSKGGETQYF. The CDR3 DNA sequence: TGTGCCAGCTCAAAGGGTGGAGAGACCCAGTACTTC. Together with reference TRBV18 and TRBJ2-5, the CDR3 gives the full variable domain: NAGVMQNPRHLVRRRGQEARLRCSPMKGHSHVYWYRQLPEEGLKFMVYLQKENIIDESGMPKERFSAEFPKEGPSILRIQQVVRGDSAAYFCASSKGGETQYFGPGTRLLVL.

The rearrangement joins TRBV2 to TRBJ1-1; D unresolved. Germline CDR1 and CDR2: SNHLY and FYNNEI. With 6 bases removed from V and 0 bases from J, the gap between germline ends came to 11 bases. The CDR3 length is 14 residues. The CDR3 is CASRAERVNTEAFF. The CDR3 DNA reads TGTGCCAGCAGGGCCGAGAGGGTGAACACTGAAGCTTTCTTT.

The chain joins TRBV18 to TRBJ2-1, with D possibly being TRBD1 (6 bases). Germline V gene data show CDR1 as KGHSH and CDR2 as LQKENI. The CDR3 extends over 15 amino acids. With 3 bases removed from V and 7 bases from J, the gap between germline ends came to 16 bases. The CDR3 is CASSPTRTDLNEQFF. The CDR3 DNA sequence: TGTGCCAGCTCACCGACTCGGACAGATCTAAATGAGCAGTTCTTC.

This clone occurred once. The gene calls are TRBV7-2 and TRBJ2-7; D gene unclear. Germline V gene data show CDR1 as SGHTA and CDR2 as FQGNSA. The CDR3 length is 11 residues. Trimming left V 1 base short and J 7 bases short, with 5 bases between. The CDR3 nucleotides read TGTGCCAGCAGCTTAGAGGTGGAGCAGTACTTC. It yields the protein CASSLEVEQYF.

This clone was counted once. The chain carries TRBV14 and TRBJ1-2; D remains unclear. Looked up from germline, CDR1 is SGHDN and CDR2 is FVKESK. The CDR3 is made up of 15 amino acids. V lost 2 bases and J lost 7, with 17 bases in between. CDR3 coding DNA: TGTGCCAGCAGCCAATTTCCGGAGGGAAGGTTTGGCTACACCTTC. Its protein is CASSQFPEGRFGYTF.

The rearrangement uses TRBV5-1 and TRBJ2-5, with D hard to call. V shed 3 bases and J shed 2 bases, with 17 bases lying between them. Germline-derived CDR1 and CDR2 are SGHRS and YFSETQ. The CDR3 loop spans 16 amino acids. In DNA form, the CDR3 reads TGCGCCAGCAGCTCGGATTACAGATTTAGGCAAGAGACCCAGTACTTC. The encoded protein is CASSSDYRFRQETQYF.

V usage is TRBV10-1 and J usage is TRBJ1-2; D is ambiguous. V lost 0 bases to trimming and J lost 4 bases, with 9 bases between them. Germline V CDR1 and CDR2: WNHNN, SYGVQD (reference sequence). CDR3 size: 14 residues. For the CDR3, the DNA is TGCGCCAGCAGTGAGTCGGGCGAGTCCTATGGCTACACCTTC. Residues: CASSESGESYGYTF.

The chain's CDR3 is CASSVSRGRLDTQYF. The CDR3 DNA sequence: TGTGCCAGCAGCGTAAGCAGGGGCCGGTTAGATACGCAGTATTTT. The chain is built from TRBV9 and TRBJ2-3; weak D call: TRBD1 (6 bases). The CDR3 runs 15 residues. Germline V gene data show CDR1 as SGDLS and CDR2 as YYNGEE. V was trimmed by 1 base and J by 5 bases, leaving 14 bases between them.

The rearrangement uses TRBV6-5 and TRBJ1-2, with 9 bases identical to TRBD1. Germline V gene lookup returns CDR1 MNHEY and CDR2 SVGAGI. The J segment lost 7 bases and the V segment lost 2 bases, leaving 8 bases of the junction unmatched. The CDR3 has 15 amino acids. Here the CDR3 DNA reads TGTGCCAGCAGTTACGGGACAGGGTCTGTAAGTGGCTACACCTTC. Translating gives CASSYGTGSVSGYTF.

The V call is TRBV10-1, the J call TRBJ2-3, with 12 positions matching TRBD2. The J segment lost 2 bases and the V segment lost 0 bases, leaving 6 bases of the junction unmatched. CDR3 size: 18 residues. Germline values: CDR1 WNHNN, CDR2 SYGVQD (reference sequence). CDR3 in DNA: TGCGCCAGCAGTGAGTCCCGGACTAGCGGGGTGCACACAGATACGCAGTATTTT. Protein sequence: CASSESRTSGVHTDTQYF.

The genes are TRBV25-1 and TRBJ1-5, with TRBD1 matching over 7 bases. V lost 5 bases, J lost 0 bases, and 13 bases stayed unmatched. The CDR3 runs 18 residues. In germline, CDR1 is MGHDK, CDR2 SYGVNS. The CDR3 region is CASSPTRGQKYSNQPQHF. The CDR3 bases are TGTGCCAGCAGTCCGACCCGGGGACAGAAATATAGCAATCAGCCCCAGCATTTT.

This chain uses TRBV28 with TRBJ2-2, with D unresolved. This CDR3 has 13 residues. V was trimmed by 8 bases and J by 0 bases, leaving 7 bases between them. Germline lookup yields CDR1 MDHEN and CDR2 SYDVKM. CDR3: CASPSPNTGELFF. The CDR3 DNA reads as TGTGCCAGCCCCAGTCCGAACACCGGGGAGCTGTTTTTT.

The chain uses TRBV30 and TRBJ1-6, with a possible D match to TRBD1 (5 bases). The CDR3 contains 13 residues. V lost 3 bases and J 10 bases, leaving 13 bases between the germline ends. Per germline, CDR1 GTSNPN and CDR2 SVGIG (reference sequence). The CDR3 region has the DNA TGTGCCTGGAGGAAATCGGGGGAATCACCCCTCCACTTT. Translated: CAWRKSGESPLHF. Together with reference TRBV30 and TRBJ1-6, the CDR3 gives the full variable domain: SQTIHQWPATLVQPVGSPLSLECTVEGTSNPNLYWYRQAAGRGLQLLFYSVGIGQISSEVPQNLSASRPQDRQFILSSKKLLLSDSGFYLCAWRKSGESPLHFGNGTRLTVT.